The source of this T cell receptor (beta chain) is a study of T-cell memory formation after mild COVID-19. Study observations and caveats: Pre-infection memory contained some responding clones, which suggested that cross-reactive memory had joined. What remained unconfirmed was the SARS-CoV-2 specificity of second-wave clones peaking on day 37.

TCRdb re-called the 5' RACE reads with MiXCR, one entry per CDR3 protein. The sample carries around 340,000 distinct CDR3 sequences, approximately 14% recorded once. Germline loops: CDR1 SGHTA, CDR2 FQGNSA. V lost 4 bases to trimming and J lost 0 bases, with 9 bases between them. There are 14 residues in the CDR3. This clonotype appeared a few times. The antigen remains unidentified. The chain combines TRBV7-2 with TRBJ2-5; the D gene is possibly TRBD1 (5 bases). The sample was PBMCs or a T cell subset sorted from them (not recorded which). The receptor comes from a man between 18 and 29 years old who had mild COVID-19 (a few samples of this study predate the infection). Cell type and time point are not known. This CDR3 is CASSYDSNQETQYF. DNA for the CDR3: TGTGCCAGCAGCTACGACAGCAACCAAGAGACCCAGTACTTC.